Listed below are T cell receptor beta chains from one sample, sequenced in a study of T cell responses to AZD1222 COVID-19 vaccine. TCRdb's table, derived via immunoSEQ multiplex PCR, lists solely in-frame clones and lacks some. The sample has 80,000 to 90,000 clones; around 90% are singletons. The sample here was peripheral blood, taken on day 0 of AZD1222 vaccination. The receptors shown here come from an adult in good health. The CDR3 runs from the conserved cysteine through the conserved F or W. The D gene is left open where the match is weak. A row's size may be missing; if present it is once, few, many or a size class.

j_call clone_size d_call v_call cdr3_nt cdr3_aa
TRBJ1-2 NA TRBD1 TRBV29-1 TGCAGCGTTGAAGATGGAGCAGGGGGCGCAAAAGGCTACACCTTC CSVEDGAGGAKGYTF
TRBJ2-3 NA TRBD1 TRBV24-1 TGTGCCACCAGTCCGGGTTGGACAGGGTTCGGGGATACGCAGTATTTT CATSPGWTGFGDTQYF
TRBJ1-2 NA NA TRBV7-2 TGTGCCAGCAGTCCCGGGACATTTAACTATGGCTACACCTTC CASSPGTFNYGYTF
TRBJ2-5 NA NA TRBV11-2 TGTGCCAGCAGCGCTGGACTCTGGGAAGAGACCCAGTACTTC CASSAGLWEETQYF
TRBJ1-2 NA NA TRBV7-9 TGTGCCAGCAGCTTCGGCGGCACCGGGTTTAACTATGGCTACACCTTC CASSFGGTGFNYGYTF
TRBJ1-4 NA NA TRBV9 TGTGCCAGCAGCGTAGGAGCCAGGGAGGGGGAAAAACTGTTTTTT CASSVGAREGEKLFF
TRBJ1-3 once NA TRBV6-2/TRBV6-3 TGTGCCAGCAGTGGTCCGGGACCGGAATTTTCTGGAAACACCATATATTTT CASSGPGPEFSGNTIYF
TRBJ2-7 NA TRBD2 TRBV2 TGTGCCAGCACCACGGGACTAGCGGGGGCCGCCTACGAGCAGTACTTC CASTTGLAGAAYEQYF
TRBJ1-1 NA NA TRBV20-1 TGCAGTGCTAGTCCCTCCCGAGGGCTGTACGGTGAAGCTTTCTTT CSASPSRGLYGEAFF
TRBJ2-3 once NA TRBV15 TGTGCCACCGCTATAGCGTGGTCCACAGATACGCAGTATTTT CATAIAWSTDTQYF
TRBJ1-1 NA TRBD1 TRBV5-1 TGCGCCAGCAGAGGGGAGGGGGCGTCGAGGACTGAAGCTTTCTTT CASRGEGASRTEAFF
TRBJ1-2 NA NA TRBV4-3 TGCGCCAGCAGCCAAGATTCCCAGGGGTCGCGAGGCTACACCTTC CASSQDSQGSRGYTF
TRBJ2-3 NA TRBD1 TRBV10-1 TGCGCCAGCAGTAACAGGGGGAGAGATACGCAGTATTTT CASSNRGRDTQYF
TRBJ1-4 NA TRBD1 TRBV5-1 TGCGCCAGCAGCCCCGGGACAGGGGTACTAACTAATGAAAAACTGTTTTTT CASSPGTGVLTNEKLFF
TRBJ2-7 few TRBD2 TRBV12-5 TGTGCTAGTGGTTTGGTACTGGGACTAGCGGGAGGAGACGAGCAGTACTTC CASGLVLGLAGGDEQYF
TRBJ2-3 NA NA TRBV7-6 TGTGCCAGCAGTGGGAGTGGGACAGATACGCAGTATTTT CASSGSGTDTQYF
TRBJ2-1 NA NA TRBV24-1 TGTGCCACCAGTGATTTGCGCGAGCAGTTCTTC CATSDLREQFF
TRBJ1-6 NA NA TRBV5-6 TGTGCCAGCAGTACCACCCTGGTTGGGGATAATTCACCCCTCCACTTT CASSTTLVGDNSPLHF
TRBJ1-6 NA NA TRBV5-1 TGCGCCAGCAGCTTGGCCACCCAGACAACTTCACCCCTCCACTTT CASSLATQTTSPLHF
TRBJ2-7 NA NA TRBV2 TGTGCCAGCAGGGAGGCAGGGACGACCTACGAGCAGTACTTC CASREAGTTYEQYF
TRBJ2-5 NA NA TRBV5-1 TGCGCCAGCAACTTAGACAGTGGTCAAGAGACCCAGTACTTC CASNLDSGQETQYF
TRBJ1-5 NA NA TRBV7-2 TGTGCCAGCAGGGCTCAGCCCCAGCATTTT CASRAQPQHF
TRBJ1-1 NA TRBD1 TRBV7-8 TGTGCCAGCAGGGGACAGTTGAACACTGAAGCTTTCTTT CASRGQLNTEAFF
TRBJ2-7 once NA TRBV19 TGTGCCAGTAGCCCCACAGCCAGTATTAGCTCCTACGAGCAGTACTTC CASSPTASISSYEQYF
TRBJ1-2 NA NA TRBV15 TGTGCCACCAGCAGAGATCGGGGCGTCGACCGCTACACCTTC CATSRDRGVDRYTF
TRBJ1-2 NA TRBD1 TRBV6-5 TGTGCCAGCAGTTGGGACAGGAACTATGGCTACACCTTC CASSWDRNYGYTF
TRBJ2-7 NA TRBD1 TRBV10-2 TGCGCCAGCAGTGTAGCCGGGACAGGAACCTACGAGCAGTACTTC CASSVAGTGTYEQYF
TRBJ1-3 NA TRBD1 TRBV2 TGTGCCAGCAGTACGGACAGGGTTGGAAACACCATATATTTT CASSTDRVGNTIYF
TRBJ1-1 NA NA TRBV12-3/TRBV12-4 TGTGCCAGCAGTCTCCGACGGACTGAAGCTTTCTTT CASSLRRTEAFF
TRBJ1-1 NA NA TRBV7-2 TGTGCCAGCAGACTACGGGGGGAACTAGGAAACACTGAAGCTTTCTTT CASRLRGELGNTEAFF
TRBJ2-7 once NA TRBV2 TGTGCCAGCAGCCAGACCAGCATTCGTGGAGAGCAGTACTTC CASSQTSIRGEQYF
TRBJ2-1 NA TRBD1 TRBV7-8 TGTGCCAGCAGCCCTCGACAGGGGGGGGTCAATGAGCAGTTCTTC CASSPRQGGVNEQFF
TRBJ1-1 NA NA TRBV5-5 TGTGCCAGCAGCTTGGCCGGAGGGCGTACTGAAGCTTTCTTT CASSLAGGRTEAFF
TRBJ2-2 NA NA TRBV5-1 TGCGCCAGCAGCCAGGGACTTCTAAACACCGGGGAGCTGTTTTTT CASSQGLLNTGELFF
TRBJ1-5 NA NA TRBV15 TGTGCCACCAGCATCCCCGGTGGGAGTCAGGCCCAGCATTTT CATSIPGGSQAQHF
TRBJ2-3 NA TRBD2 TRBV5-1 TGCGCCAGCAGCTCCGGCGGAGCGGGAGGCGGAGATACGCAGTATTTT CASSSGGAGGGDTQYF
TRBJ2-1 NA TRBD2 TRBV12-3/TRBV12-4 TGTGCCAGTGGTGGGACTAGTTTTAATGAGCAGTTCTTC CASGGTSFNEQFF
TRBJ1-2 once TRBD1 TRBV13 TGTGCCAGCAGTCTGACAGGGACGAGAGGCTACACCTTC CASSLTGTRGYTF
TRBJ2-3 once NA TRBV28 TGTGCCAGCAGTTTAAGCCACGGAGTTCGTAGCACAGATACGCAGTATTTT CASSLSHGVRSTDTQYF
TRBJ1-6 once NA TRBV6-5 TGTGCCAGCAGTCCTTTGCCGGGAGGGAAATCACCCCTCCACTTT CASSPLPGGKSPLHF
TRBJ1-2 NA TRBD1 TRBV6-5 TGTGCCAGCAGCCGTGGAGGGGGCACAGGGGCCGGCTACACCTTC CASSRGGGTGAGYTF
TRBJ1-5 NA TRBD1 TRBV5-1 TGCGCCAGCAGCGTACAGGGGCTCAATCAGCCCCAGCATTTT CASSVQGLNQPQHF